The rows below give T cell receptor beta chains drawn from one sample of a study of cytomegalovirus exposure and HLA in healthy donors. Profiling relied on immunoSEQ multiplex PCR, and the TCRdb table lists in-frame clones only, not all of them. The table lists 100,000 to 150,000 clones, 65% to 80% of them singletons. Sequenced material: PBMCs. The receptor set was obtained from a man in his 60s in good health and CMV-seropositive. CDR3s include the opening cysteine and the closing phenylalanine or tryptophan. The D gene is left open where the match is weak. Clone size is stated in some rows and not others, as once, few, many or a class when expanded.

d_call | j_call | v_call | clone_size | cdr3_aa | cdr3_nt
TRBD1 | TRBJ2-7 | TRBV5-5 | NA | CASSSPGQGASEQYF | TGTGCCAGCAGCTCACCGGGACAGGGGGCTAGCGAGCAGTACTTC
TRBD2 | TRBJ2-5 | TRBV18 | once | CASSPASGGSETQYF | TGTGCCAGCTCACCAGCTAGCGGGGGAAGTGAGACCCAGTACTTC
TRBD1 | TRBJ2-1 | TRBV5-4 | NA | CASSFRGLGDEQFF | TGTGCCAGCAGCTTTAGGGGGCTAGGGGATGAGCAGTTCTTC
TRBD1 | TRBJ2-6 | TRBV7-9 | NA | CASSPGTVKGSGANVLTF | TGTGCCAGCAGCCCCGGGACAGTCAAAGGGTCTGGGGCCAACGTCCTGACTTTC
NA | TRBJ2-5 | TRBV11-3 | NA | CASSLEREETQYF | TGTGCCAGCAGCTTAGAGAGGGAAGAGACCCAGTACTTC
TRBD1 | TRBJ1-5 | TRBV19 | NA | CASSIGTGDQPQHF | TGTGCCAGTAGTATTGGGACAGGAGATCAGCCCCAGCATTTT
TRBD1 | TRBJ1-1 | TRBV5-4 | NA | CASNSQGPNTEAFF | TGTGCCAGCAACTCACAGGGGCCGAACACTGAAGCTTTCTTT
TRBD1 | TRBJ1-4 | TRBV5-1 | NA | CASSLGTGANEKLFF | TGCGCCAGCAGTCTAGGGACAGGCGCAAATGAAAAACTGTTTTTT
TRBD1 | TRBJ1-6 | TRBV18 | NA | CASSPDRNASPLHF | TGTGCCAGCTCACCGGACAGGAATGCTTCACCCCTCCACTTT
NA | TRBJ1-5 | TRBV6-6 | NA | CASNTATPLMPQHF | TGTGCCAGCAATACCGCCACACCCCTGATGCCCCAGCATTTT
NA | TRBJ2-1 | TRBV5-4 | NA | CASTTVGGGYNEQFF | TGTGCCAGCACCACCGTGGGAGGAGGCTACAATGAGCAGTTCTTC
TRBD1 | TRBJ1-1 | TRBV6-5 | NA | CASSYATGAGNTEAFF | TGTGCCAGCAGTTACGCAACAGGGGCTGGGAACACTGAAGCTTTCTTT
TRBD1 | TRBJ1-5 | TRBV6-5 | few | CASSVGQPNQPQHF | TGTGCCAGCAGTGTGGGACAGCCCAATCAGCCCCAGCATTTT
NA | TRBJ1-1 | TRBV28 | NA | CASSWYQFGVRRMMNTEAFF | TGTGCCAGCAGTTGGTATCAGTTTGGAGTCAGGAGGATGATGAACACTGAAGCTTTCTTT
NA | TRBJ1-2 | TRBV7-2 | few | CASSLGLRQASNYGYTF | TGTGCCAGCAGCTTAGGCTTAAGGCAGGCCTCTAACTATGGCTACACCTTC
TRBD1 | TRBJ2-7 | TRBV5-1 | once | CASREGQGAREQYF | TGCGCCAGCAGGGAGGGACAGGGGGCGCGGGAGCAGTACTTC
TRBD2 | TRBJ2-3 | TRBV2 | NA | CASSTNPRTSGSVADTQYF | TGTGCCAGCAGTACTAACCCCCGGACTAGCGGGAGTGTCGCAGATACGCAGTATTTT
TRBD1 | TRBJ2-5 | TRBV7-3 | once | CASSPQTGTGGEQYF | TGTGCCAGCAGCCCCCAGACCGGGACAGGGGGTGAGCAGTACTTC
NA | TRBJ1-2 | TRBV11-2 | NA | CASSLGRTSYGYTF | TGTGCCAGCAGCTTAGGCAGGACATCTTATGGCTACACCTTC
TRBD1 | TRBJ1-2 | TRBV19 | once | CASRTGVNYGYTF | TGTGCCAGTAGGACAGGGGTTAACTATGGCTACACCTTC
TRBD2 | TRBJ2-7 | TRBV6-5 | NA | CASSYSGLVGAYEQYF | TGTGCCAGCAGTTACAGCGGACTAGTAGGGGCCTACGAGCAGTACTTC
NA | TRBJ1-1 | TRBV25-1 | NA | CASSEGGKNTEAFF | TGTGCCAGCAGTGAGGGGGGGAAGAACACTGAAGCTTTCTTT
TRBD1 | TRBJ1-1 | TRBV29-1 | few | CSVQQGQNTEAFF | TGCAGCGTACAACAGGGGCAGAACACTGAAGCTTTCTTT
TRBD1 | TRBJ1-2 | TRBV2 | NA | CASSGDRGPYTF | TGTGCCAGCAGCGGGGACAGGGGGCCGTACACCTTC
NA | TRBJ1-2 | TRBV7-8 | NA | CASSLGAAAYGYTF | TGTGCCAGCAGCTTAGGAGCGGCAGCCTATGGCTACACCTTC
TRBD2 | TRBJ2-7 | TRBV7-6 | NA | CASSTGSGGLSYEQYF | TGTGCCAGCAGCACAGGGAGCGGGGGCCTCTCCTACGAGCAGTACTTC
NA | TRBJ2-5 | TRBV30 | NA | CAWTRRETQYF | TGTGCCTGGACCCGTCGGGAGACCCAGTACTTC
NA | TRBJ1-6 | TRBV30 | NA | CAWSVSGAGSYNSPLHF | TGTGCCTGGAGTGTATCTGGCGCGGGCTCCTATAATTCACCCCTCCACTTT
TRBD2 | TRBJ2-2 | TRBV7-6 | NA | CASSSRGGTGELFF | TGTGCCAGCAGCTCTCGGGGGGGGACCGGGGAGCTGTTTTTT
NA | TRBJ2-2 | TRBV4-2 | NA | CASSQEADTGELFF | TGTGCCAGCAGCCAAGAGGCGGACACCGGGGAGCTGTTTTTT
TRBD2 | TRBJ2-1 | TRBV5-1 | NA | CASSVSGTSGSGEQFF | TGCGCCAGCAGCGTATCCGGGACTAGCGGGAGTGGTGAGCAGTTCTTC
TRBD1 | TRBJ2-3 | TRBV27 | NA | CASTPGQNTDTQYF | TGTGCCAGCACCCCGGGACAGAACACAGATACGCAGTATTTT
TRBD1 | TRBJ2-5 | TRBV5-6 | NA | CASSTTGRGGGREWETQYF | TGTGCCAGCAGCACGACAGGGAGAGGTGGGGGAAGAGAGTGGGAGACCCAGTACTTC
TRBD2 | TRBJ2-3 | TRBV19 | once | CASSIGRDGKVTQYF | TGTGCCAGTAGTATTGGGAGGGACGGAAAAGTTACGCAGTATTTT
TRBD2 | TRBJ2-7 | TRBV28 | NA | CASSSVLLAGGRYEQYF | TGTGCCAGCAGTTCTGTGTTACTAGCGGGAGGGCGGTACGAGCAGTACTTC
NA | TRBJ1-1 | TRBV29-1 | NA | CSVEGGGGTEAFF | TGCAGCGTTGAGGGGGGAGGTGGCACTGAAGCTTTCTTT
NA | TRBJ1-2 | TRBV29-1 | NA | CSASRGSGYGYTF | TGCAGCGCATCGAGGGGGTCCGGATATGGCTACACCTTC
TRBD1 | TRBJ1-2 | TRBV28 | NA | CASSFPGTGIGLGYTF | TGTGCCAGCAGTTTCCCTGGGACAGGGATAGGCCTTGGCTACACCTTC
TRBD2 | TRBJ2-1 | TRBV2 | NA | CASRKLAGGYEQFF | TGTGCCAGCAGGAAACTAGCGGGAGGGTATGAGCAGTTCTTC
NA | TRBJ2-5 | TRBV19 | NA | CASSGGRKETQYF | TGTGCCAGTTCAGGAGGGCGAAAAGAGACCCAGTACTTC